This T cell receptor beta chain was documented in a study of T cells in Graves' hyperthyroidism and ophthalmopathy. This clonotype was detected only a few times. There are 17 residues in the CDR3. Germline V gene sequence: CDR1 SEHNR, CDR2 FQNEAQ (reference sequence). V was pared by 4 bases and J by 0 bases, with 5 bases of the junction left unmatched. The TCR beta CDR3 regions underwent amplification using RNA transcripts as the source. With the HTBI primer set, the TCR CDR3 went through a first round of RT-PCR. Each CDR3 protein gets one entry after TCRdb re-called the multiplex PCR reads with MiXCR. This repertoire shows 640,000 or so distinct CDR3 sequences, over 12% found once; its top ten account for more than 6%.

The sequenced sample consisted of blood. The sequence was obtained from a woman between 18 and 29 years old with Graves' ophthalmopathy. The J gene is TRBJ2-7, the V gene TRBV7-9, with 14 bases fitting TRBD2. CDR3 sequence: CASSSGTSGRDSYEQYF. CDR3 DNA: TGTGCCAGCAGCTCCGGGACTAGCGGGAGAGACTCCTACGAGCAGTACTTC.